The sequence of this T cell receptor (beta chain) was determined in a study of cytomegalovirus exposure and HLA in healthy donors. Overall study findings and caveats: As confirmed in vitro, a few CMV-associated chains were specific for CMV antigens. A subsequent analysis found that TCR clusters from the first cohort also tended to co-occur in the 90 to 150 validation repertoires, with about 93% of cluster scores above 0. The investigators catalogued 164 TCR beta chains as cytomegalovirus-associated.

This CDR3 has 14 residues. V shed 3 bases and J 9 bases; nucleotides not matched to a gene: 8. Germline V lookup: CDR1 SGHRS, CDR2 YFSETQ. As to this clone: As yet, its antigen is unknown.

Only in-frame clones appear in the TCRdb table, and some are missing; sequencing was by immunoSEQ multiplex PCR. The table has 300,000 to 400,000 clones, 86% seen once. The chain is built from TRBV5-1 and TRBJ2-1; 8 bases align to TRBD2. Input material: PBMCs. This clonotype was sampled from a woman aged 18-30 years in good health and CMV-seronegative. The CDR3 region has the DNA TGCGCCAGCAGCTCCGGGACTAGTGGTGGTGAGCAGTTCTTC. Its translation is CASSSGTSGGEQFF.